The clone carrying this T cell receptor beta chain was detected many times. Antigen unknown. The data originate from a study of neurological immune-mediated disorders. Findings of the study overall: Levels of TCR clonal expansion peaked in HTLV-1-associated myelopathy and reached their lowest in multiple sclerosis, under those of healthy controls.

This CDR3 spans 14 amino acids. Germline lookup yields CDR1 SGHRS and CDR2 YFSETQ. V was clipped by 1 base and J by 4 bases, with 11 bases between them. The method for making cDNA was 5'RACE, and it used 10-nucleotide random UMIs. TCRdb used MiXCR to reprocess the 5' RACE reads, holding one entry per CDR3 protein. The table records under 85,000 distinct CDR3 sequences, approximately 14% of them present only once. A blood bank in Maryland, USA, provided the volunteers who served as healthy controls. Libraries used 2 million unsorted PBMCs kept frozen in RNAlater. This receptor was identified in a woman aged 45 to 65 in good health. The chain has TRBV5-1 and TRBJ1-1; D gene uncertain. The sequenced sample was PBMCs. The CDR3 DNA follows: TGCGCCAGCAGCTTGTTTGGGCCGACCACTGAAGCTTTCTTT. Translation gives CASSLFGPTTEAFF.